Following are 21 T cell receptor beta chains from one sample sequenced in a study of T cells in women clearing cervical HPV infection. Assay: immunoSEQ multiplex PCR; the TCRdb copy retains only in-frame clones and omits some. The sample data list about 40,000 clones. The source material was blood buffy coat. The receptor source for this set is a woman between 18 and 75 years old with a cervical HPV16 infection that either progressed to CIN3+ or cleared (not recorded which).

As regards this clone: With the read ending 3 residues before the CDR3 end, the germline J gene is used to fill in that end. The chain is built from TRBV7-9 and TRBJ1-2; D remains unclear. Germline CDR1 and CDR2: SEHNR and FQNEAQ (reference sequence). The CDR3 has 15 amino acids. CDR3 bases read: TGTGCCAGCAGCCCCTCGGCGGCGGGAGTCTACGAC. This encodes CASSPSAAGVYD. The complete CDR3 reads CASSPSAAGVYDYTF.

Note on this clone: From the germline J gene comes the end of the CDR3, since the read stops 3 residues before it. V usage is TRBV7-2 and J usage is TRBJ2-2; D is undetermined. Germline V CDR1 and CDR2: SGHTA, FQGNSA. Trimming cost V 2 bases and J 2 bases, with 9 bases left between them. The CDR3 sequence is 15 residues long. The CDR3 is CASSLQQTNTGELFF. The DNA read from the CDR3 is TGTGCCAGCAGCTTACAACAGACCAACACCGGGGAG.

In the case of this clone: The CDR3 end lies 3 residues beyond the end of the read and is filled in from the germline J gene. The gene calls are TRBV20-1 and TRBJ2-5; the D gene is possibly TRBD1 (5 bases). CDR3 length: 13 amino acids. V was trimmed by 5 bases and J by 4 bases, leaving 14 bases between them. CDR1 and CDR2 (germline): DFQATT, SNEGSKA (reference sequence). The CDR3 sequence is CSAPVGARETQYF. CDR3 DNA, as far as it was read: TGCAGTGCTCCGGTAGGGGCGCGAGAGACC.

Partial CDR3 DNA: TGTGCCTGGAGGCCAGGCGGGGAAAAG. As protein: CAWRPGGEK. The whole CDR3 region reads CAWRPGGEKLFF. The rearrangement joins TRBV30 to TRBJ2-2; D perhaps matches TRBD2 (6 bases). Coverage ceases 3 residues before the CDR3 finishes, and the germline J gene fills in the end. Germline assignment: CDR1 GTSNPN and CDR2 SVGIG (reference sequence). This CDR3 has 12 amino acids.

On this clone: The read falls 3 residues short of the CDR3 end, and the missing part is taken from the germline J gene. The V gene is TRBV7-9, the J gene TRBJ2-1, with TRBD2 matching over 7 bases. Germline assignment: CDR1 SEHNR and CDR2 FQNEAQ (reference sequence). With V trimmed by 5 bases and J by 7 bases, 11 bases remained unmatched. The CDR3 is 15 amino acids. The CDR3 protein is CASSTTSQGGNEQFF. The CDR3 DNA, read in part, is TGTGCCAGCAGCACGACTAGCCAGGGAGGGAATGAG.

As to this clone: Coverage ceases 3 residues before the CDR3 finishes, and the germline J gene fills in the end. This chain uses TRBV5-1 with TRBJ1-4; weak D call: TRBD1 (5 bases). This CDR3 has 17 residues. Germline V CDR1 and CDR2: SGHRS, YFSETQ. Trimming took 0 bases from V and 4 from J, leaving 16 bases between them. The chain's CDR3 is CASSLAPRQGVNEKLFF. CDR3 DNA (partial): TGCGCCAGCAGCTTGGCCCCCCGGCAGGGCGTTAATGAAAAA.

With regard to this clone: The DNA ends 3 residues before the CDR3 does, and the rest of the CDR3 is filled in from the germline J gene. The V call is TRBV2, the J call TRBJ1-2, with 8 bases that match TRBD1. The germline CDR1 and CDR2 sequences are SNHLY and FYNNEI. The CDR3 loop spans 12 amino acids. Unmatched junction bases numbered 3, after V lost 6 bases and J lost 6 bases. The covered CDR3 bases are TGTGCCAGCAGGGAGACAGGGGATGGC. Translating gives CASRETGDG. The full-length CDR3 reads as CASRETGDGYTF.

On this clone: The CDR3 goes on 3 residues after the read ends, and that part is filled in from the germline J gene. J is TRBJ2-1 and V is TRBV6-1, with 7 nucleotides matching TRBD2. Losses at the gene ends were 0 bases for V and 3 bases for J; bases not matched to a gene: 5. Germline V lookup: CDR1 MNHNS, CDR2 SASEGT. This CDR3 contains 16 residues. CDR3 DNA, as far as it was read: TGTGCCAGCAGTGAAGCAATGGGGGGGATCTACAATGAG. It yields the protein CASSEAMGGIYNE. The entire CDR3 protein is CASSEAMGGIYNEQFF.

Concerning this clone itself: The CDR3 is cut off 3 residues early in the read; its end comes from the germline J gene. This chain joins TRBV4-2 and TRBJ1-2, with 10 bases fitting TRBD1. This CDR3 has 16 residues. Germline CDR1 reads LGHNA; CDR2 reads YNFKEQ. V trimming: 2 bases; J trimming: 4 bases; junction bases outside the gene matches: 7. The CDR3 spells CASSQQRGQGFYGYTF. The CDR3 bases that were read are TGTGCCAGCAGCCAACAGAGGGGACAGGGGTTCTATGGC.

Concerning this clone itself: The missing CDR3 end, 3 residues past where the read stops, is filled in from the germline J gene. The chain is built from TRBV6-1 and TRBJ2-2, with 11 bases that match TRBD1. The V and J ends lost 6 bases and 3 bases, in that order; junction bases with no gene match: 6. From germline, CDR1 is MNHNS and CDR2 SASEGT. The CDR3 runs to 16 residues. This chain's CDR3 is CASREPGQGDTGELFF. The CDR3 bases that were read are TGTGCCAGCAGGGAACCGGGACAGGGGGACACCGGGGAG.

About this clone itself: The read ends 3 residues shy of where the CDR3 ends; the end is completed using the germline J gene. The V call is TRBV2, the J call TRBJ2-7; the D gene is possibly TRBD1 (6 bases). Germline-derived CDR1 and CDR2 are SNHLY and FYNNEI. CDR3 length: 12 residues. V dropped 8 bases and J dropped 2 bases, with 10 bases sitting between them. CDR3 bases read: TGTGCCAGCCGGACAGAGGCCTACGAG. This translates into CASRTEAYE. The entire CDR3 sequence reads CASRTEAYEQYF.

Of note for this clone: The read terminates 3 residues ahead of where the CDR3 ends, so the germline J gene completes it. This chain links TRBV30 with TRBJ1-2, with D possibly TRBD1 on 5 matching bases. In germline, CDR1 is GTSNPN, CDR2 SVGIG (reference sequence). The CDR3 contains 13 residues. V lost 4 bases to trimming and J lost 2 bases, with 11 bases between them. The part of the CDR3 DNA that was read is TGTGCCTGGACTGCAGGGCGGAACTATGGC. As protein: CAWTAGRNYG. The CDR3, in full, reads CAWTAGRNYGYTF.

Of note for this clone: The read ends 3 residues shy of where the CDR3 ends; the end is completed using the germline J gene. The rearrangement uses TRBV10-2 and TRBJ2-5, with a tentative D call TRBD2 (5 bases). Germline assignment: CDR1 WSHSY and CDR2 SAAADI. The CDR3 is 15 residues long. V was clipped by 2 bases and J by 3 bases, with 13 bases between them. The sequenced CDR3 bases are TGCGCCAGCAGTGAGCGATATCGGGGAGAAGAGACC. It encodes CASSERYRGEET. The full CDR3 protein is CASSERYRGEETQYF.

Points on this clone: The read terminates 3 residues before the CDR3 end, so the remaining end is supplied by the germline J gene. The genes are TRBV19 and TRBJ1-1, with 12 bases lining up with TRBD1. Per germline, CDR1 LNHDA and CDR2 SQIVND (reference sequence). Trimming removed 5 bases from V and 6 bases from J; junction bases left unmatched: 13. The CDR3 consists of 17 residues. CDR3 protein: CASSPRGTGGVKPEAFF. Incomplete CDR3 DNA: TGTGCCAGTAGTCCGCGGGGGACAGGGGGCGTGAAGCCTGAA. The full variable domain, its missing parts supplied by reference TRBV19 and TRBJ1-1, is DGGITQSPKYLFRKEGQNVTLSCEQNLNHDAMYWYRQDPGQGLRLIYYSQIVNDFQKGDIAEGYSVSREKKESFPLTVTSAQKNPTAFYLCASSPRGTGGVKPEAFFGQGTRLTVV.

To note about this clone: Sequencing ends 3 residues short of the CDR3 end; the germline J gene provides the rest. The rearrangement uses TRBV5-6 and TRBJ1-2, with a possible D match to TRBD1 (6 bases). Germline V gene data show CDR1 as SGHDT and CDR2 as YYEEEE. The CDR3 totals 14 residues. The sequenced part of the CDR3 DNA is TGTGCCAGCAGCTTAAGCGGACAGTCCTTATCC. Translated: CASSLSGQSLS. The whole CDR3 protein is CASSLSGQSLSYTF.

A note on this clone: The read stops 3 residues short of the end of the CDR3; the missing end is completed from the germline J gene. The rearrangement joins TRBV29-1 to TRBJ2-3; 9 bases are a match to TRBD2. Germline V gene sequence: CDR1 SQVTM, CDR2 ANQGSEA. The trim removed 6 bases at V and 8 bases at J, leaving 9 bases unmatched. The CDR3 totals 13 residues. The CDR3 spells CSVIAGAGSTQYF. Incomplete CDR3 DNA: TGCAGCGTCATAGCGGGAGCTGGGAGTACG.

Concerning this clone: The read falls 3 residues short of the CDR3 end, and the missing part is taken from the germline J gene. V gene TRBV5-1 combines with J gene TRBJ1-4; 8 bases map to TRBD1. The CDR3 is 15 amino acids. Germline V lookup: CDR1 SGHRS, CDR2 YFSETQ. The junction had 6 bases not matched to a gene; V was cut back by 1 base and J by 7 bases. The sequenced CDR3 bases are TGCGCCAGCAGCTTGCAGGGGGCACGGATTGAAAAA. Protein product: CASSLQGARIEK. The full CDR3 is CASSLQGARIEKLFF. Filled out from reference TRBV5-1 and TRBJ1-4, the complete variable domain reads KAGVTQTPRYLIKTRGQQVTLSCSPISGHRSVSWYQQTPGQGLQFLFEYFSETQRNKGNFPGRFSGRQFSNSRSEMNVSTLELGDSALYLCASSLQGARIEKLFFGSGTQLSVL.

Comments on this clone: The read ends 3 residues shy of where the CDR3 ends; the end is completed using the germline J gene. V gene TRBV10-3 combines with J gene TRBJ1-2, with D unresolved. Germline lookup yields CDR1 ENHRY and CDR2 SYGVKD. Trimming pared 2 bases from V and 3 bases from J, leaving 7 bases between. The CDR3 sequence is 13 residues long. The DNA read from the CDR3 is TGTGCCATCAGTGAGGGCGGGGACTATGGC. Protein sequence: CAISEGGDYG. The full CDR3 reads CAISEGGDYGYTF.

Remarks on this clone: The observed sequence ends 3 residues before the CDR3 terminus, with the missing tail filled in from the germline J gene. The chain couples TRBV7-2 to TRBJ2-4, with a weak D call TRBD1 (5 bases). This CDR3 has 13 residues. Germline V CDR1 and CDR2: SGHTA, FQGNSA. The chain's CDR3 is CASSLVSGRGQYF. CDR3 bases read: TGTGCCAGCAGCTTAGTGTCAGGGCGCGGT. The full variable domain, in which reference TRBV7-2 and TRBJ2-4 provide the parts outside the CDR3, is GAGVSQSPSNKVTEKGKDVELRCDPISGHTALYWYRQSLGQGLEFLIYFQGNSAPDKSGLPSDRFSAERTGGSVSTLTIQRTQQEDSAVYLCASSLVSGRGQYFGAGTRLSVL.

Comments on this clone: The read comes to an end 3 residues before the CDR3 does, leaving the germline J gene to fill in the end. The chain uses TRBV7-9 and TRBJ2-4, with a tentative D call TRBD2 (6 bases). Germline CDR1 and CDR2: SEHNR and FQNEAQ (reference sequence). This CDR3 comprises 15 residues. The DNA read from the CDR3 is TGTGCCAGCAGCTTCGGAGGAGGGGCGCCTTATGGT. Translation: CASSFGGGAPYG. The whole CDR3 region reads CASSFGGGAPYGQYF.

About this clone itself: The CDR3 end is not reached by the read, which stops 3 residues before it; the germline J gene fills it in. The chain is built from TRBV7-9 and TRBJ2-2; D call uncertain. The CDR3 runs 12 residues. Germline CDR1 is SEHNR and CDR2 is FQNEAQ (reference sequence). Trimming removed 0 bases from V and 7 bases from J, with 3 bases in between. This CDR3 reads CASSLAIGELFF. The sequenced CDR3 bases are TGTGCCAGCAGCTTAGCCATCGGGGAG. The full variable domain, in which reference TRBV7-9 and TRBJ2-2 provide the parts outside the CDR3, is DTGVSQNPRHKITKRGQNVTFRCDPISEHNRLYWYRQTLGQGPEFLTYFQNEAQLEKSRLLSDRFSAERPKGSFSTLEIQRTEQGDSAMYLCASSLAIGELFFGEGSRLTVL.